A single sample gave rise to the 5 T cell receptor beta chains below, sequenced in a study of OX40 agonist ivuxolimab in advanced cancers. Sequenced by immunoSEQ multiplex PCR; TCRdb stores in-frame clones only, minus some. The profile shows about 77,000 clones, about 83% of them singletons. The sequencing used CD4+ or CD8+ T cells sorted from blood, collected in a trial of the OX40 agonist ivuxolimab. The receptors were sampled from an adult with an advanced solid tumor such as melanoma, head and neck, liver or kidney cancer.

The chain uses TRBV18 and TRBJ2-1; D possibly corresponds to TRBD1 (5 bases). CDR3 length: 15 amino acids. Germline values: CDR1 KGHSH, CDR2 LQKENI. The V end was cut by 2 bases, the J end by 7 bases, with 15 bases between. The CDR3 DNA sequence: TGTGCCAGCTCACCAACTGTAGGCAGGGCTAATGAGCAGTTCTTC. It is translated as CASSPTVGRANEQFF.

The chain couples TRBV19 to TRBJ1-1; D uncertain. The V end was cut by 2 bases, the J end by 4 bases, with 8 bases between. The CDR3 covers 13 residues. Looked up from germline, CDR1 is LNHDA and CDR2 is SQIVND (reference sequence). The CDR3 DNA is TGTGCCAGTAGTATAAGTCGGGGCACTGAAGCTTTCTTT. This codes for CASSISRGTEAFF.

The chain combines TRBV18 with TRBJ2-7; 7 bases map to TRBD1. V lost 3 bases, J lost 5 bases, and 10 bases stayed unmatched. CDR1 is KGHSH and CDR2 is LQKENI in the germline V gene. This CDR3 has 15 amino acids. The CDR3 coding sequence is TGTGCCAGCTCACCTCCCATAGACAGGGACAACGAGCAGTACTTC. Translation: CASSPPIDRDNEQYF.

The chain couples TRBV6-5 to TRBJ2-7; 10 positions match TRBD1. This CDR3 spans 14 amino acids. Trimming cost V 7 bases and J 3 bases; bases outside gene matches: 6. CDR1 is MNHEY, CDR2 SVGAGI, per germline. For the CDR3, the DNA is TGTGCCAGCACCTCCGGGACAGGGGTCTACGAGCAGTACTTC. Protein sequence: CASTSGTGVYEQYF.

The chain combines TRBV11-3 with TRBJ2-3; a possible D gene is TRBD2 (5 bases). This CDR3 has 15 residues. Trimming cost V 7 bases and J 2 bases, with 16 bases left between them. Looked up from germline, CDR1 is SGHNT and CDR2 is YENEEA. The CDR3: CASTRGPSNTDTQYF. The CDR3 DNA reads TGTGCCAGCACCCGAGGGCCCTCGAACACAGATACGCAGTATTTT.